The source of this TCR beta chain is a study of CD8+ T cells in alopecia areata. Regarding the study as a whole: In patients, TCRs were shared less clearly than in mice, and HLA may possibly be involved.

The CDR3 runs 13 residues. Germline lookup yields CDR1 SGDLS and CDR2 YYNGEE. V was shortened by 4 bases and J by 5 bases, with 12 bases between the two germline ends. Extraction and reverse transcription of RNA yielded cDNA as the sequencing template. Profiled with immunoSEQ multiplex PCR; TCRdb holds only in-frame clones, not every one. Of under 250,000 clones listed, about three fifths are singletons. Lesional scalp punch biopsies and peripheral blood came from alopecia areata patients. Regarding this clone: Antigen specificity is unknown.

Sequenced material: CD4+ T cells sorted from blood, taken at week 0. The chain is built from TRBV9 and TRBJ1-1; D not resolved. This clonotype was sampled from a human donor with alopecia areata. This CDR3 is CASSPPGETEAFF. The CDR3, as DNA: TGTGCCAGCAGCCCCCCCGGGGAAACTGAAGCTTTCTTT. The full variable domain, with the rest looked up from reference TRBV9 and TRBJ1-1, is DSGVTQTPKHLITATGQRVTLRCSPRSGDLSVYWYQQSLDQGLQFLIQYYNGEERAKGNILERFSAQQFPDLHSELNLSSLELGDSALYFCASSPPGETEAFFGQGTRLTVV.